The T cell receptor beta chain under discussion was sequenced for a study of cytomegalovirus exposure and HLA in healthy donors. Whole-study context: The study's early data release held roughly 91 million unique TCRs from HLA-typed donors.

Overall study findings and caveats: A later analysis linked a missense variant in DCLRE1C to the trimming of TCR beta V and J genes. The study recorded 164 TCR beta chains that were cytomegalovirus-associated.

Turning to this clone: Its specificity is unknown.

A multiplex PCR was run with 60 Vbeta primers and 13 Jbeta primers. Measured with immunoSEQ multiplex PCR; TCRdb has only the in-frame clones, and not every one. The table lists some 120,000 clones, over 9.5% of them singletons. V lost 5 bases, J lost 4 bases, and 14 bases lay in between. The CDR3 is 14 amino acids. Germline lookup yields CDR1 MNHEY and CDR2 SMNVEV (reference sequence). The sequenced material came from PBMCs. The TCR originated in a woman under 30 in good health and CMV-seropositive. J is TRBJ1-1 and V is TRBV27, with D possibly TRBD1 on 5 matching bases. CDR3 in DNA: TGTGCCAGCAGTCAATCAGGGTTAAGCACTGAAGCTTTCTTT. Translated: CASSQSGLSTEAFF.